The 9 T cell receptor beta chains below were found in one sample sequenced in a study of shared clonotypes between healthy human individuals. Assay: immunoSEQ multiplex PCR; the TCRdb copy retains only in-frame clones and omits some. The sample lists more than 2 million clones; roughly 94% were seen once. The specimen was naive CD4+ T cells sorted from blood. Specified subset: CD45RA+ positively selected. The receptor source for this set is a young man in good health.

This chain connects TRBV6-5 to TRBJ2-4; D gene unclear. Germline V CDR1 and CDR2: MNHEY, SVGAGI. The V end was cut by 5 bases, the J end by 8 bases, with 16 bases between. This CDR3 spans 14 amino acids. In DNA form, the CDR3 reads TGTGCCAGCAGTCCCACGGGCGACGCGTACATTCAGTACTTC. This encodes CASSPTGDAYIQYF.

The chain recombines TRBV19 with TRBJ2-3; 9 bases are a match to TRBD2. The CDR3 covers 16 residues. V lost 5 bases, J lost 0 bases, and 6 bases stayed unmatched. Germline lookup yields CDR1 LNHDA and CDR2 SQIVND (reference sequence). This CDR3 reads CASSLRLADSTDTQYF. The CDR3 coding sequence is TGTGCCAGTAGTCTCCGACTAGCGGATAGCACAGATACGCAGTATTTT.

The chain has TRBV5-4 and TRBJ2-5; D unclear. Deletions cut 3 bases from V and 1 base from J, with 7 bases between. Looked up from germline, CDR1 is SGHNT and CDR2 is YYREEE (reference sequence). This CDR3 has 13 amino acids. The CDR3 loop is CASSSGPQETQYF. Written as DNA, the CDR3 is TGTGCCAGCAGCTCAGGACCCCAAGAGACCCAGTACTTC. Combining the CDR3 with reference TRBV5-4 and TRBJ2-5 gives the whole variable domain ETGVTQSPTHLIKTRGQQVTLRCSSQSGHNTVSWYQQALGQGPQFIFQYYREEENGRGNFPPRFSGLQFPNYSSELNVNALELDDSALYLCASSSGPQETQYFGPGTRLLVL.

This sequence joins TRBV7-2 and TRBJ1-6; D gene unclear. CDR1 and CDR2 (germline): SGHTA, FQGNSA. V was shortened by 4 bases and J by 11 bases, with 15 bases between the two germline ends. This CDR3 spans 14 amino acids. DNA for the CDR3: TGTGCCAGCAGCTCAGTGATTGACCTTCCACCCCTCCACTTT. This gives the protein CASSSVIDLPPLHF. Supplemented by reference TRBV7-2 and TRBJ1-6, the full variable domain reads GAGVSQSPSNKVTEKGKDVELRCDPISGHTALYWYRQSLGQGLEFLIYFQGNSAPDKSGLPSDRFSAERTGGSVSTLTIQRTQQEDSAVYLCASSSVIDLPPLHFGNGTRLTVT.

This chain joins TRBV7-3 and TRBJ1-1, with TRBD1 matching 8 bases. The CDR3 runs 14 residues. The germline V gene encodes CDR1 SGHTA and CDR2 FQGTGA. The junction had 6 bases not matched to a gene; V was cut back by 5 bases and J by 4 bases. The CDR3 DNA is TGTGCCAGCAGCCCAGACAGGGGTTTCACTGAAGCTTTCTTT. Translated: CASSPDRGFTEAFF.

The chain has TRBV5-4 and TRBJ1-1, with 7 bases that match TRBD1. The junction had 8 bases not matched to a gene; V was cut back by 3 bases and J by 0 bases. The CDR3 spans 16 residues. CDR1 and CDR2 (germline): SGHNT, YYREEE (reference sequence). The CDR3 DNA reads TGTGCCAGCAGCTCTCTCGGGACAGCATTGAACACTGAAGCTTTCTTT. Amino acid sequence: CASSSLGTALNTEAFF.

The rearrangement uses TRBV19 and TRBJ1-5, with D tentatively TRBD1 (6 bases). With 6 bases removed from V and 7 bases from J, the gap between germline ends came to 10 bases. Per the germline V gene, CDR1 is LNHDA and CDR2 is SQIVND (reference sequence). The CDR3 sequence is 12 residues long. CDR3 bases: TGTGCCAGTAGGGGGGCGGGACAGCCCCAGCATTTT. It specifies CASRGAGQPQHF.

The chain combines TRBV7-9 with TRBJ2-1; 11 bases fit TRBD2. From germline, CDR1 is SEHNR and CDR2 FQNEAQ (reference sequence). The CDR3 length is 17 residues. The V segment lost 3 bases and the J segment 3 bases; nucleotides outside the gene matches: 7. The CDR3 coding sequence is TGTGCCAGCAGCTTTACTAGCGGGAGTGTGCACTACAATGAGCAGTTCTTC. It translates to CASSFTSGSVHYNEQFF.

This clone was found once. V usage is TRBV5-5 and J usage is TRBJ1-1; D is unresolved. V gave up 1 base and J gave up 1 base, with 11 bases separating them. The germline V gene has CDR1 SGHKS and CDR2 YYEKEE (reference sequence). CDR3 length: 15 amino acids. CDR3 in amino acids: CASSLFESSNTEAFF. The CDR3 nucleotides are TGTGCCAGCAGCTTGTTTGAGAGTTCGAACACTGAAGCTTTCTTT.